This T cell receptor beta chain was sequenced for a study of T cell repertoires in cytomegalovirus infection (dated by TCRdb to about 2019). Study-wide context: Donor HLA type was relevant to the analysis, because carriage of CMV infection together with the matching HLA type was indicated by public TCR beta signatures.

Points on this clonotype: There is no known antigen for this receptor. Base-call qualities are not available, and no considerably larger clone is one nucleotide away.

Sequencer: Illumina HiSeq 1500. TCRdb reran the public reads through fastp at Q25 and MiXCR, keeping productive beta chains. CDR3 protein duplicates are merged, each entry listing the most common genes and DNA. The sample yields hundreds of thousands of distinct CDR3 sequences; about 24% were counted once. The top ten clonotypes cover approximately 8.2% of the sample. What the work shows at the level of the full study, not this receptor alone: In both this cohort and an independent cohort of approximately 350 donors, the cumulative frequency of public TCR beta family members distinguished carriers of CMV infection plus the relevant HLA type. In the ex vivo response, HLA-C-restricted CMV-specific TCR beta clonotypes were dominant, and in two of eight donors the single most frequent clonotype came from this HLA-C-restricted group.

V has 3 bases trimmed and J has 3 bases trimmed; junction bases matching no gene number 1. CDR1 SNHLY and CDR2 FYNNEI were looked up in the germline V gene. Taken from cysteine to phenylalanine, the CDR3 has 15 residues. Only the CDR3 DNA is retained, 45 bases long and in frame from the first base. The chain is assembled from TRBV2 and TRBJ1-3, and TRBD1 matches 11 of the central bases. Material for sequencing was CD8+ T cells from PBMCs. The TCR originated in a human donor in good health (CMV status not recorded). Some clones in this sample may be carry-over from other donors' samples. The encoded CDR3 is CASSEDRGLGNTIYF. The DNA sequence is TGTGCCAGCAGTGAGGACAGGGGGCTTGGAAACACCATATATTTT.